This T cell receptor (beta chain) was captured in a study of blood T cell repertoires in COVID-19. Libraries were prepared by immunoSEQ multiplex PCR; TCRdb keeps only in-frame clonotypes and omits some of them. The sample consists of roughly 100,000 clones, 90% to 95% of them appearing once. Sequenced input: peripheral blood. The receptor was isolated from a human donor in a cohort sampled during active COVID-19.

As DNA, the CDR3 is TGCAGCGCGTGGCAGGGGGGTCATCAGCCCCAGCATTTT. It encodes CSAWQGGHQPQHF. V gene TRBV29-1 combines with J gene TRBJ1-5, with 7 bases fitting TRBD1. Losses at the gene ends were 7 bases for V and 5 bases for J; bases not matched to a gene: 8. CDR1 and CDR2 (germline): SQVTM, ANQGSEA. This CDR3 contains 13 residues.